The 27 T cell receptor beta chains below come from one sample, sequenced in a study of Graves' ophthalmopathy and Graves' hyperthyroidism. Amplification targeted the TCR beta CDR3 regions, with RNA transcripts as the source material. The first-round RT-PCR employed HTBI primers together with the Qiagen OneStep RT-PCR kit. A multiplex PCR was then performed as the second round. MiXCR was run by TCRdb on the multiplex PCR reads, yielding one entry per CDR3 protein. Here the sample spans more than 550,000 distinct CDR3 sequences, approximately 39% being singletons. The sample was peripheral blood. The source of these receptors is an adult man with Graves' ophthalmopathy.

This clonotype has a count of ten or more. The genes are TRBV29-1 and TRBJ2-5; 7 nucleotides line up with TRBD2. This CDR3 is 14 amino acids long. Germline values: CDR1 SQVTM, CDR2 ANQGSEA. V lost 5 bases to trimming and J lost 0 bases; unmatched junction nucleotides: 6. The CDR3 reads CSVPPRGNQETQYF. The DNA for the CDR3 is TGCAGCGTTCCCCCGCGGGGGAACCAAGAGACCCAGTACTTC.

This clonotype was counted many times. The chain couples TRBV7-8 to TRBJ2-2, with D perhaps TRBD1 (6 bases). Per the germline V gene, CDR1 is SGHVS and CDR2 is FQNEAQ. Trimming stripped 1 base from V and 4 bases from J, with 7 bases between. This CDR3 has 14 amino acids. CDR3 sequence reads: CASSLGGPTGELFF. In DNA, the CDR3 is TGTGCCAGCAGCTTAGGGGGGCCCACCGGGGAGCTGTTTTTT.

The chain carries TRBV14 and TRBJ2-7; 8 bases match TRBD1. This CDR3 has 17 residues. With 2 bases clipped from V and 5 bases from J, the junction kept 14 bases outside the gene matches. The germline CDR1 and CDR2 sequences are SGHDN and FVKESK. For the CDR3, the DNA is TGTGCCAGCAGCCAAACTCTTTTGGAGACAGGGGACAACGAGCAGTACTTC. It codes for CASSQTLLETGDNEQYF.

The table lists this clonotype with a count of one. V and J are TRBV7-9 and TRBJ1-5; D uncertain. The CDR3 has 13 residues. V was shortened by 1 base and J by 14 bases, with 15 bases between the two germline ends. The germline gives CDR1 SEHNR, CDR2 FQNEAQ (reference sequence). CDR3 protein: CASSLEAGNYEHF. As DNA, the CDR3 is TGTGCCAGCAGCTTAGAGGCCGGCAACTACGAGCATTTT.

This clonotype was found many times. The chain has TRBV19 and TRBJ1-5, with D hard to call. Germline V gives CDR1 LNHDA, CDR2 SQIVND (reference sequence). The germline V and J ends were trimmed by 6 bases and 9 bases, with 15 bases remaining between them. The CDR3 consists of 13 residues. The CDR3 sequence: CASSEYPRSPQHF. The CDR3 DNA sequence: TGTGCCAGTAGCGAATATCCAAGGTCGCCCCAGCATTTT.

The chain uses TRBV24-1 and TRBJ1-1; 9 nucleotides line up with TRBD1. This CDR3 is built from 14 residues. The germline CDR1 and CDR2 sequences are KGHDR and SFDVKD. With 3 bases clipped from V and 11 bases from J, the junction kept 9 bases outside the gene matches. The CDR3 region is CATSDPQGTGTAFF. DNA for the CDR3: TGTGCCACCAGTGATCCGCAAGGGACAGGGACGGCTTTCTTT.

This chain links TRBV29-1 with TRBJ1-2, with TRBD1 as a possible D gene (6 bases). The CDR3 sequence is 14 residues long. Germline V lookup: CDR1 SQVTM, CDR2 ANQGSEA. The germline V and J ends were trimmed by 2 bases and 3 bases, with 13 bases remaining between them. The CDR3 region is CSVEREDSHYGYTF. As DNA, the CDR3 is TGCAGCGTTGAAAGGGAGGACAGCCACTATGGCTACACCTTC.

The chain recombines TRBV29-1 with TRBJ1-1; 10 positions agree with TRBD1. CDR1 is SQVTM and CDR2 is ANQGSEA in the germline V gene. V was pared by 8 bases and J by 0 bases, with 6 bases of the junction left unmatched. The CDR3 loop spans 14 amino acids. As DNA, the CDR3 is TGCAGCTCAGACAGGGGGCTAGTGAACACTGAAGCTTTCTTT. This encodes CSSDRGLVNTEAFF.

At least ten counts were recorded for this clonotype. The chain's CDR3 is CSARDRRWGNYGYTF. In DNA, the CDR3 is TGCAGTGCTAGAGATAGGCGCTGGGGTAACTATGGCTACACCTTC. This chain connects TRBV20-1 to TRBJ1-2; no reliable D call. Germline values: CDR1 DFQATT, CDR2 SNEGSKA (reference sequence). The CDR3 totals 15 residues. Trimming removed 0 bases at V and 1 base at J, with 12 bases between.

This clonotype was seen just once. Sequence at one end of the junction differs from germline and may be a read error. This chain uses TRBV10-3 with TRBJ2-7, with 7 bases aligning to TRBD1. The CDR3 has 12 amino acids. Germline CDR1 and CDR2: ENHRY and SYGVKD. The CDR3 here is CASSSPGQEQYF. CDR3 nucleotides: TGTGCCAGCAGTTCCCCGGGACAGGAGCAGTACTTC.

This chain joins TRBV4-3 and TRBJ2-5; 8 positions match TRBD1. This CDR3 comprises 14 residues. Per the germline V gene, CDR1 is LGHNA and CDR2 is YSLEER. J gave up 3 bases and V 4 bases, and 4 bases lay outside the gene matches. The CDR3 nucleotides read TGCGCCAGCAGCCGGCAACAGGGGGAAGAGACCCAGTACTTC. Protein product: CASSRQQGEETQYF.

At least ten counts were recorded for this clonotype. The V gene is TRBV2, the J gene TRBJ2-7; D is unresolved. Trimming stripped 2 bases from V and 3 bases from J, with 8 bases between. CDR1 and CDR2 from the germline V gene are SNHLY and FYNNEI. CDR3 length equals 13 residues. In nucleotides, the CDR3 is TGTGCCAGCAGTGAACTCAGCAACTACGAGCAGTACTTC. This translates into CASSELSNYEQYF.

This chain uses TRBV5-1 with TRBJ1-4; 9 nucleotides align to TRBD1. CDR3 size: 16 residues. CDR1 and CDR2 (germline): SGHRS, YFSETQ. Trimming removed 0 bases from V and 6 bases from J; junction bases left unmatched: 6. The CDR3 nucleotides read TGCGCCAGCAGCTTGGACCCCGGGACAGGGTATGAAAAACTGTTTTTT. It translates to CASSLDPGTGYEKLFF.

This chain connects TRBV9 to TRBJ2-2; 11 bases align to TRBD2. Germline V gene sequence: CDR1 SGDLS, CDR2 YYNGEE. J gave up 0 bases and V 0 bases, and 1 base lay outside the gene matches. This CDR3 has 17 amino acids. CDR3 residues: CASSVASGRPNTGELFF. In DNA, the CDR3 is TGTGCCAGCAGCGTAGCTAGCGGGAGGCCGAACACCGGGGAGCTGTTTTTT.

The chain links TRBV2 to TRBJ2-5; D may match TRBD1 or TRBD2 (5 bases each). Deletions cut 6 bases from V and 2 bases from J, with 10 bases between. The germline V gene encodes CDR1 SNHLY and CDR2 FYNNEI. The CDR3 is 13 residues long. The CDR3 nucleotides are TGTGCCAGCAGGGGGGATCCTCAAGAGACCCAGTACTTC. Translating it yields CASRGDPQETQYF.

In its sample, this clonotype was seen a few times. One end of the junction fails to match germline, which may point to a read error. V gene TRBV10-3 combines with J gene TRBJ2-5; 12 positions match TRBD2. CDR1 is ENHRY and CDR2 is SYGVKD in the germline V gene. The CDR3 has 20 amino acids. In DNA, the CDR3 is TGTGCCAGCAGTGCTGATAGACTAGCGGGAGTTTACGCGGGAATGGAGACCCAGTACTTC. Protein: CASSADRLAGVYAGMETQYF.

The gene calls are TRBV5-4 and TRBJ2-2, with TRBD1 matching 7 bases. The CDR3 totals 16 residues. Looked up from germline, CDR1 is SGHNT and CDR2 is YYREEE (reference sequence). V shed 5 bases, J shed 4 bases, and the junction held 11 bases outside the gene matches. CDR3 DNA: TGTGCCAGCAGGTTAGGGACAGACCGAATCACCGGGGAGCTGTTTTTT. Translation: CASRLGTDRITGELFF. Full variable domain (remainder filled in from reference TRBV5-4 and TRBJ2-2): ETGVTQSPTHLIKTRGQQVTLRCSSQSGHNTVSWYQQALGQGPQFIFQYYREEENGRGNFPPRFSGLQFPNYSSELNVNALELDDSALYLCASRLGTDRITGELFFGEGSRLTVL.

The V call is TRBV5-1, the J call TRBJ2-5, with 9 nucleotides matching TRBD2. The CDR3 has 18 residues. The germline V gene encodes CDR1 SGHRS and CDR2 YFSETQ. The V gene end was trimmed by 0 bases and the J gene end by 5 bases; junction bases not matched to a gene: 14. CDR3 sequence: CASSLEARRSGSEETQYF. The CDR3 nucleotides read TGCGCCAGCAGCTTGGAGGCGCGACGTAGCGGGAGTGAGGAGACCCAGTACTTC.

V is TRBV7-2 and J is TRBJ2-7, with 8 bases fitting TRBD1. The CDR3 spans 14 residues. Looked up from germline, CDR1 is SGHTA and CDR2 is FQGNSA. Trimming cost V 6 bases and J 1 base; bases outside gene matches: 5. DNA for the CDR3: TGTGCCAGCAGGTACCGGGACAGGTCCTACGAGCAGTACTTC. It specifies CASRYRDRSYEQYF.

The J gene is TRBJ1-6, the V gene TRBV2; D remains unclear. The CDR3 has 14 amino acids. Trimming cost V 6 bases and J 4 bases, with 10 bases left between them. CDR1 is SNHLY, CDR2 FYNNEI, per germline. This chain's CDR3 is CASRQAAYNSPLHF. The CDR3 DNA sequence: TGTGCCAGCAGGCAGGCGGCTTATAATTCACCCCTCCACTTT.

With regard to this clonotype: A much larger clonotype is one base distant, so this may be a read error. The gene calls are TRBV12-3 or TRBV12-4 and TRBJ1-1; a weak D match, TRBD1 (5 bases). CDR3 size: 14 residues. Here the CDR3 DNA reads TGTGCCAGCAGTGCCCCAGGGCCGGGTACTGAAGCTTCCTTT. Its translation is CASSAPGPGTEASF.

The rearrangement joins TRBV5-1 to TRBJ2-7; 10 positions match TRBD2. The V and J ends lost 5 bases and 0 bases, in that order; junction bases with no gene match: 8. The CDR3 length is 16 residues. Per the germline V gene, CDR1 is SGHRS and CDR2 is YFSETQ. As DNA, the CDR3 is TGCGCCAGCAGGTCCCCCTCTAGCGGGAGCTCCTACGAGCAGTACTTC. This encodes CASRSPSSGSSYEQYF.

This sequence joins TRBV24-1 and TRBJ2-1; TRBD2 agrees at 14 bases. The CDR3 totals 16 residues. Germline V gives CDR1 KGHDR, CDR2 SFDVKD. With V trimmed by 4 bases and J by 9 bases, 7 bases remained unmatched. This CDR3 reads CATSEGTSGRKAEQFF. DNA of the CDR3: TGTGCCACCAGTGAGGGGACTAGCGGGAGAAAGGCTGAGCAGTTCTTC.

This clonotype showed up just once. The chain employs TRBV29-1 and TRBJ2-7; 7 nucleotides agree with TRBD2. V lost 7 bases to trimming and J lost 6 bases; unmatched junction nucleotides: 3. Germline-derived CDR1 and CDR2 are SQVTM and ANQGSEA. The CDR3 is 10 residues long. This CDR3 reads CSAGEGEQYF. As DNA, the CDR3 is TGCAGCGCTGGGGAGGGCGAGCAGTACTTC.

To note about this clonotype: A much larger clone is a single base away; this may be a read error. This chain links TRBV7-2 with TRBJ2-7; D unclear. Germline assignment: CDR1 SGHTA and CDR2 FQGNSA. The CDR3 totals 12 residues. CDR3 DNA: TGTGCCGGCAGCCAGTCCAGATACGAGCAGTACTTC. It yields the protein CAGSQSRYEQYF.

This clonotype was recorded at least ten times. The chain links TRBV9 to TRBJ2-2; D ambiguous. V dropped 0 bases and J dropped 7 bases, with 10 bases sitting between them. The CDR3 runs to 14 residues. Per germline, CDR1 SGDLS and CDR2 YYNGEE. For the CDR3, the DNA is TGTGCCAGCAGCGTAGTTACCGGTGGCGGGGAGCTGTTTTTT. Amino acid sequence: CASSVVTGGGELFF. Full variable domain (missing parts from reference TRBV9 and TRBJ2-2): DSGVTQTPKHLITATGQRVTLRCSPRSGDLSVYWYQQSLDQGLQFLIQYYNGEERAKGNILERFSAQQFPDLHSELNLSSLELGDSALYFCASSVVTGGGELFFGEGSRLTVL.

This sequence joins TRBV11-2 and TRBJ1-1; no definite D call. The germline V gene encodes CDR1 SGHAT and CDR2 FQNNGV. The CDR3 runs to 15 residues. V dropped 1 base and J dropped 5 bases, with 14 bases sitting between them. The CDR3 protein is CASSLGVYDGTEAFF. The CDR3 nucleotides read TGTGCCAGCAGCTTAGGGGTATATGATGGGACTGAAGCTTTCTTT.